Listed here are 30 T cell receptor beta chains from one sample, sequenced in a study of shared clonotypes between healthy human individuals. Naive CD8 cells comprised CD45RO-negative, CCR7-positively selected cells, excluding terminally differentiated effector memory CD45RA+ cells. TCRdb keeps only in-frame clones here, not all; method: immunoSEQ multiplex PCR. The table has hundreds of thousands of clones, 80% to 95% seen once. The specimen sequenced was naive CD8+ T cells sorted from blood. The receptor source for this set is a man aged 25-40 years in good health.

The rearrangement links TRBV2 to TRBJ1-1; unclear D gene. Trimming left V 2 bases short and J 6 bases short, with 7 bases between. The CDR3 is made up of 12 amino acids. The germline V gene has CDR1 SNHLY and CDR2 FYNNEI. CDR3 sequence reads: CASSELAPEAFF. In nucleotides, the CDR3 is TGTGCCAGCAGTGAACTCGCCCCTGAAGCTTTCTTT.

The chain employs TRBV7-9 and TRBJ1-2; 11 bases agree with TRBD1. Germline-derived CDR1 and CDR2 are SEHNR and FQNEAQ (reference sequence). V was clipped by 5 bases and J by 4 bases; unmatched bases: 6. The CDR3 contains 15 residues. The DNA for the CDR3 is TGTGCCAGCAGCACCCCTGGGACAGGGGGCTATGGCTACACCTTC. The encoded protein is CASSTPGTGGYGYTF.

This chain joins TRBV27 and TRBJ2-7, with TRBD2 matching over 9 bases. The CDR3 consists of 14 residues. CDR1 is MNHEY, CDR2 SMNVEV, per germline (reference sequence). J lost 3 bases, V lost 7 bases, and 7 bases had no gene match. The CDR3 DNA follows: TGTGCCAGCAAAGGCGCGGGGGGGGACTACGAGCAGTACTTC. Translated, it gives CASKGAGGDYEQYF.

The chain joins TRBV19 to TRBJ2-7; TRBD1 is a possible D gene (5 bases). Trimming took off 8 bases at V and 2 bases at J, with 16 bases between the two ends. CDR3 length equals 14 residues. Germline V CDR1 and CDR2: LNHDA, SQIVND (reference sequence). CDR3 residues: CASSQGTPPYEQYF. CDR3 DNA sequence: TGTGCCAGTTCTCAGGGAACCCCACCCTACGAGCAGTACTTC. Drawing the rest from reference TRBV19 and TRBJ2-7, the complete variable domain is DGGITQSPKYLFRKEGQNVTLSCEQNLNHDAMYWYRQDPGQGLRLIYYSQIVNDFQKGDIAEGYSVSREKKESFPLTVTSAQKNPTAFYLCASSQGTPPYEQYFGPGTRLTVT.

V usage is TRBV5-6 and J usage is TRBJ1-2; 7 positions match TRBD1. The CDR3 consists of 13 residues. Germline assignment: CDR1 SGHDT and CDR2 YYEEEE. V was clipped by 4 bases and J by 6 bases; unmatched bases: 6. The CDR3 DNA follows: TGTGCCAGCAGCGTAGACAGGGTGGATGGCTACACCTTC. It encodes CASSVDRVDGYTF.

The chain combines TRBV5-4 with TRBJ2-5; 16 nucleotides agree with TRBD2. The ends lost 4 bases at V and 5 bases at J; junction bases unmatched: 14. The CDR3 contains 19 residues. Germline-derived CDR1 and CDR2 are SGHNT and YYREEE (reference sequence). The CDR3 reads CASSPGTGGLAGGSETQYF. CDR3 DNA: TGTGCCAGCAGCCCCGGGACAGGGGGACTAGCGGGAGGGTCTGAGACCCAGTACTTC.

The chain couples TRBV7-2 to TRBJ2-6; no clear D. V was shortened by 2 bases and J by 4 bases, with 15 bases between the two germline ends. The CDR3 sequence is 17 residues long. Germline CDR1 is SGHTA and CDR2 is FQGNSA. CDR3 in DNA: TGTGCCAGCAGCTTATACTTAAGGGCGCACGGGGCCAACGTCCTGACTTTC. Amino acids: CASSLYLRAHGANVLTF.

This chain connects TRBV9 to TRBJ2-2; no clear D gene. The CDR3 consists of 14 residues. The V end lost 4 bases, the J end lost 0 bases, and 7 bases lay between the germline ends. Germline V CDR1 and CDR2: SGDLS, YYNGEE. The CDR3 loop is CASSPGANTGELFF. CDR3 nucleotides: TGTGCCAGCAGCCCCGGTGCGAACACCGGGGAGCTGTTTTTT.

The CDR3, as DNA: TGTGCCAGCAGTTCATACAGGGATACTGAAGCTTTCTTT. Amino acid sequence: CASSSYRDTEAFF. The rearrangement uses TRBV27 and TRBJ1-1, with TRBD1 as a possible D gene (6 bases). Between the trimmed V and J ends, which lost 4 bases and 5 bases, there was a span of 11 bases. This CDR3 is built from 13 residues. Germline V gives CDR1 MNHEY, CDR2 SMNVEV (reference sequence).

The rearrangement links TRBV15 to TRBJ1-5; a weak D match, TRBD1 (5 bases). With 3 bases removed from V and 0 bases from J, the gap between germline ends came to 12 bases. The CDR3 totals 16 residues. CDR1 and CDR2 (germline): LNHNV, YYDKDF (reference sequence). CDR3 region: CATSSVGEYSNQPQHF. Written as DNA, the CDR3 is TGTGCCACCAGCAGTGTAGGGGAATATAGCAATCAGCCCCAGCATTTT. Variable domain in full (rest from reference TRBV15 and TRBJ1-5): DAMVIQNPRYQVTQFGKPVTLSCSQTLNHNVMYWYQQKSSQAPKLLFHYYDKDFNNEADTPDNFQSRRPNTSFCFLDIRSPGLGDTAMYLCATSSVGEYSNQPQHFGDGTRLSIL.

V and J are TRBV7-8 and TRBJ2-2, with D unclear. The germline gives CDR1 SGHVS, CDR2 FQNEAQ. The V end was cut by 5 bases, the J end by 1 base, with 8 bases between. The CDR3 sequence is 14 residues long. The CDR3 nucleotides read TGTGCCAGCAGCCGATCACGGAACACCGGGGAGCTGTTTTTT. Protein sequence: CASSRSRNTGELFF.

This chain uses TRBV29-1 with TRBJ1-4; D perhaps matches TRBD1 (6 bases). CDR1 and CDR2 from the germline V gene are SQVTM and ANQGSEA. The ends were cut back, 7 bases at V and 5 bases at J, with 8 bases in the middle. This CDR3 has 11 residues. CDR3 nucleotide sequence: TGCAGCGGACAGGAGAATGAAAAACTGTTTTTT. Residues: CSGQENEKLFF. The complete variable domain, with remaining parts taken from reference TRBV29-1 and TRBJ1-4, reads SAVISQKPSRDICQRGTSLTIQCQVDSQVTMMFWYRQQPGQSLTLIATANQGSEATYESGFVIDKFPISRPNLTFSTLTVSNMSPEDSSIYLCSGQENEKLFFGSGTQLSVL.

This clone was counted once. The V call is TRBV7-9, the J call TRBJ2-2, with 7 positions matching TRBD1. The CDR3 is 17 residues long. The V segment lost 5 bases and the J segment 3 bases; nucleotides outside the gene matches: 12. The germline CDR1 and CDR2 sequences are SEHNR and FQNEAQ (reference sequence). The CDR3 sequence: CASSPQTGKVDTGELFF. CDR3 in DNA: TGTGCCAGCAGCCCACAGACAGGGAAAGTGGACACCGGGGAGCTGTTTTTT.

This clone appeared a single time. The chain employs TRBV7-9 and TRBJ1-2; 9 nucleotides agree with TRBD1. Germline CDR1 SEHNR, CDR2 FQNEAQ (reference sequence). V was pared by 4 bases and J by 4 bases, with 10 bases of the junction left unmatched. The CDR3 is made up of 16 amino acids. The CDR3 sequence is CASSYAGTGLTYGYTF. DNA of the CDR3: TGTGCCAGCAGCTACGCCGGGACAGGGCTAACCTATGGCTACACCTTC.

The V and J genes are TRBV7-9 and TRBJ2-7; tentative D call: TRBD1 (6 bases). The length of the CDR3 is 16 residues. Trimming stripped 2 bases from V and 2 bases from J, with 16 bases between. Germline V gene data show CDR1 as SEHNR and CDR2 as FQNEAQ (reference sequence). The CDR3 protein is CASSLSQGQETYEQYF. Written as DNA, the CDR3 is TGTGCCAGCAGCTTATCCCAGGGACAAGAGACCTACGAGCAGTACTTC.

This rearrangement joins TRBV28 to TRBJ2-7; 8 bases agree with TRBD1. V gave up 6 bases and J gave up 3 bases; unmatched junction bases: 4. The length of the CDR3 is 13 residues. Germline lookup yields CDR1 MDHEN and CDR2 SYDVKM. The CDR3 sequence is CASRTGEFYEQYF. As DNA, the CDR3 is TGTGCCAGCAGGACAGGGGAATTCTACGAGCAGTACTTC.

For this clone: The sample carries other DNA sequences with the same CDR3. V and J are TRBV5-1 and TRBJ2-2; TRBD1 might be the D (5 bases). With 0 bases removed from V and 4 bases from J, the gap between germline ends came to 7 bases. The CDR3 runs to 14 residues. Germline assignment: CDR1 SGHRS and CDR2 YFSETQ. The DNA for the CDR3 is TGCGCCAGCAGCTTGGATGGGGCCACCGGGGAGCTGTTTTTT. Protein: CASSLDGATGELFF.

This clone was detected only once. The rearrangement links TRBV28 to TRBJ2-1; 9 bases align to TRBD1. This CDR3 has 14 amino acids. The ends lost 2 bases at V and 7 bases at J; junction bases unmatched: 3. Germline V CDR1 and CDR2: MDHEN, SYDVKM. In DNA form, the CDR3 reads TGTGCCAGCAGTTTAACCGGGACAGGGAATGAGCAGTTCTTC. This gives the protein CASSLTGTGNEQFF.

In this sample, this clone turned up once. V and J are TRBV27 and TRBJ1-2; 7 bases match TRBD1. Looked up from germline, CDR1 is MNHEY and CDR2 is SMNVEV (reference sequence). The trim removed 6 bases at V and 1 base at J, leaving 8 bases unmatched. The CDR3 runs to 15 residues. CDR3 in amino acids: CASRPLRQGNYGYTF. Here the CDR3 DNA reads TGTGCCAGCAGGCCCCTAAGACAGGGTAACTATGGCTACACCTTC.

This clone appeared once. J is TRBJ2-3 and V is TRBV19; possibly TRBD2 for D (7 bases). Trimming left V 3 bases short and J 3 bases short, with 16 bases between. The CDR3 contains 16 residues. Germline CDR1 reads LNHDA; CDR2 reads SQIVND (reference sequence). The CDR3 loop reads CASSIFGGGITDTQYF. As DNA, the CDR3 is TGTGCCAGTAGTATTTTTGGGGGGGGCATTACAGATACGCAGTATTTT.

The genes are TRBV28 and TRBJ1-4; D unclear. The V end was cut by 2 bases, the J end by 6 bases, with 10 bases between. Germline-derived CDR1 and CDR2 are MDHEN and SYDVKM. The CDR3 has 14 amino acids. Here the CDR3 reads CASSLGLRDEKLFF. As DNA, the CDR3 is TGTGCCAGCAGTTTAGGGTTACGGGATGAAAAACTGTTTTTT.

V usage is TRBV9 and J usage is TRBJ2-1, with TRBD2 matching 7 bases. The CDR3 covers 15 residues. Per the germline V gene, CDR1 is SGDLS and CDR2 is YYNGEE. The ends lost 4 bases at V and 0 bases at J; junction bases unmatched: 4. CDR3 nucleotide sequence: TGTGCCAGCAGCCCCCGGACTAGCTCCTACAATGAGCAGTTCTTC. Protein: CASSPRTSSYNEQFF.

This CDR3 is CASSTRLNYGYTF. DNA for the CDR3: TGCGCCAGCAGCACACGGCTTAACTATGGCTACACCTTC. The rearrangement joins TRBV5-1 to TRBJ1-2; D is unclear. The CDR3 is 13 residues long. V was clipped by 4 bases and J by 1 base, with 8 bases between them. Germline assignment: CDR1 SGHRS and CDR2 YFSETQ.

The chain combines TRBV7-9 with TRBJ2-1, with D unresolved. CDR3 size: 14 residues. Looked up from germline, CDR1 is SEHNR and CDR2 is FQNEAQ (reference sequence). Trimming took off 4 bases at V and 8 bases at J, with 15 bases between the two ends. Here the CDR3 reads CASSWKGRAHEQFF. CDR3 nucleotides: TGTGCCAGCAGCTGGAAGGGCCGGGCCCATGAGCAGTTCTTC.

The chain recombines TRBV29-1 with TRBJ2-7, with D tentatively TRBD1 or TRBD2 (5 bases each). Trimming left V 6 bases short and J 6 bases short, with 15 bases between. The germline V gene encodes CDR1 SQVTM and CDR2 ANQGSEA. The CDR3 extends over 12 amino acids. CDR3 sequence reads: CSVRGSRPEQYF. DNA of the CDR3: TGCAGCGTCCGGGGCTCGCGGCCCGAGCAGTACTTC.

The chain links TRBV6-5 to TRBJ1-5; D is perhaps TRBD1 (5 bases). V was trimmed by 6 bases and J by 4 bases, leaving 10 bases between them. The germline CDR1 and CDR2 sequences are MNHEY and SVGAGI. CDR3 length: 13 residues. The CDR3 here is CASSLRVNQPQHF. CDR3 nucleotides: TGTGCCAGCAGCCTCAGGGTAAATCAGCCCCAGCATTTT.

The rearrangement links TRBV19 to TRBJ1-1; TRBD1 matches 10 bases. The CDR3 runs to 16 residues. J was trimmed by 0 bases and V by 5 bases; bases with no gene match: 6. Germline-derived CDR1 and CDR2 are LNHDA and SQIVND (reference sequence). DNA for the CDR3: TGTGCCAGTAGTCTCCAGACAGGGGGCATGAACACTGAAGCTTTCTTT. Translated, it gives CASSLQTGGMNTEAFF.

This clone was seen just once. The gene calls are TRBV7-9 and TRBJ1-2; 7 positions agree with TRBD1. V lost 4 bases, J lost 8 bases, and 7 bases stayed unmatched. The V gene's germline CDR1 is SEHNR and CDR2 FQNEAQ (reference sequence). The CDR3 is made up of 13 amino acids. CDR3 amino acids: CASSSKQGLGYTF. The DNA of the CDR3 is TGTGCCAGCAGCTCAAAACAGGGGCTCGGCTACACCTTC.

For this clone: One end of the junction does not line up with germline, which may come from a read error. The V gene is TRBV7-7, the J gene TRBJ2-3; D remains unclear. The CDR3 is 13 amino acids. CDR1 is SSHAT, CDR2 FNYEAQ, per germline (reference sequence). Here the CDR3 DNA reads TGTGCTAGCAGCTTCGAGAGCACAGATACGCAGTATTTT. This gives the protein CASSFESTDTQYF.

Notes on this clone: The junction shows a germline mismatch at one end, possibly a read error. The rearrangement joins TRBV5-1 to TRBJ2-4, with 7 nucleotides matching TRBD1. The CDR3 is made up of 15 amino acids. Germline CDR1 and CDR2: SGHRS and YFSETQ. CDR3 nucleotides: TGCGCCAGCAGATTGGGGACAGTAGCCAAAAACATTCAGTACTTC. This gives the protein CASRLGTVAKNIQYF.